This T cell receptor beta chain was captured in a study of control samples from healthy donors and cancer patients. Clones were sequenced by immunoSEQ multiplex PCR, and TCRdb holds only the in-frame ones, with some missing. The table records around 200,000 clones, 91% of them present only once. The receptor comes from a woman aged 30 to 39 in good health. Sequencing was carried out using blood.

The CDR3 nucleotides read TGCAGCGTTGGGGACAGGGTTAATGAAAAACTGTTTTTT. This codes for CSVGDRVNEKLFF. The chain links TRBV29-1 to TRBJ1-4; 9 nucleotides align to TRBD1. V shed 4 bases, J shed 4 bases, and the junction held 1 base outside the gene matches. This CDR3 is 13 amino acids long. Germline lookup yields CDR1 SQVTM and CDR2 ANQGSEA.